The 9 T cell receptor beta chains below all came from one sample that was sequenced in a study of T cells in women clearing cervical HPV infection. Profiled with immunoSEQ multiplex PCR; TCRdb holds only in-frame clones, not every one. The sample table sets out tens of thousands of clones. The sequenced sample consisted of blood buffy coat. Receptors originate from a woman aged 18 to 75 with a cervical HPV16 infection that either progressed to CIN3+ or cleared (not recorded which).

Concerning this clone itself: From the germline J gene comes the end of the CDR3, since the read stops 3 residues before it. This chain links TRBV19 with TRBJ1-5, with D possibly TRBD1 on 6 matching bases. The V gene lost 3 bases and the J gene lost 2 bases, with 11 bases spanning the gap. The CDR3 has 15 residues. Germline assignment: CDR1 LNHDA and CDR2 SQIVND (reference sequence). The sequenced CDR3 bases are TGTGCCAGTAGTATCGGCAGGGGTGGCAATCAGCCC. Residues: CASSIGRGGNQP. The CDR3 in its entirety is CASSIGRGGNQPQHF.

A remark on this clone: Sequencing ends 3 residues short of the CDR3 end; the germline J gene provides the rest. The chain couples TRBV2 to TRBJ2-3, with TRBD2 matching over 8 bases. V gave up 5 bases and J gave up 0 bases; unmatched junction bases: 10. Germline CDR1 reads SNHLY; CDR2 reads FYNNEI. The CDR3 extends over 17 amino acids. The sequenced part of the CDR3 DNA is TGTGCCAGCAGTACCGGGACGGGGGGGCCTAGCACAGATACG. This gives the protein CASSTGTGGPSTDT. The whole CDR3 protein reads CASSTGTGGPSTDTQYF.

Details on this clone: The CDR3 end is not reached by the read, which stops 3 residues before it; the germline J gene fills it in. The J gene is TRBJ1-1, the V gene TRBV5-1, with a weak D call TRBD1 (6 bases). The germline V and J ends were trimmed by 3 bases and 0 bases, with 9 bases remaining between them. The CDR3 runs to 14 residues. The germline gives CDR1 SGHRS, CDR2 YFSETQ. CDR3 DNA (partial): TGCGCCAGCAGCTCCGGGACACTGAACACTGAA. It encodes CASSSGTLNTE. The whole CDR3 sequence is CASSSGTLNTEAFF.

This clone is labeled medium-sized based on frequency. The read halts 3 residues ahead of the CDR3 end, with the missing end drawn from the germline J gene. The rearrangement links TRBV6-2 or TRBV6-3 to TRBJ2-3, with 9 bases fitting TRBD2. This CDR3 is built from 17 residues. Germline-derived CDR1 and CDR2 are MNHEY and SVGEGT. The junction had 10 bases not matched to a gene; V was cut back by 5 bases and J by 1 base. Partial CDR3 DNA: TGTGCCAGCAGTCATCCGGGACTAGCAGGCGGCACAGATACG. The encoded protein is CASSHPGLAGGTDT. In full, the CDR3 reads CASSHPGLAGGTDTQYF.

Considering frequency, this clone is medium-sized. Sequencing ends 3 residues short of the CDR3 end; the germline J gene provides the rest. The rearrangement joins TRBV10-3 to TRBJ2-1; possible D gene TRBD2, 6 bases. V lost 6 bases to trimming and J lost 2 bases, with 11 bases between them. Per the germline V gene, CDR1 is ENHRY and CDR2 is SYGVKD. The CDR3 spans 14 residues. Incomplete CDR3 DNA: TGTGCCATCAGGGGCGGGGAAGCCTACAATGAG. This gives the protein CAIRGGEAYNE. Given in full, the CDR3 is CAIRGGEAYNEQFF.

Regarding this clone: The read halts 3 residues ahead of the CDR3 end, with the missing end drawn from the germline J gene. This chain links TRBV20-1 with TRBJ2-2; D call uncertain. Trimming removed 5 bases from V and 2 bases from J, with 6 bases in between. CDR1 and CDR2 from the germline V gene are DFQATT and SNEGSKA (reference sequence). The CDR3 runs 12 residues. The sequenced part of the CDR3 DNA is TGCAGTGCTTCTAGAAACACCGGGGAG. It translates to CSASRNTGE. Given in full, the CDR3 is CSASRNTGELFF.

Note on this clone: From the germline J gene comes the end of the CDR3, since the read stops 3 residues before it. Other nucleotide sequences in the sample specify the same CDR3. The chain links TRBV2 to TRBJ2-3; D call uncertain. The germline gives CDR1 SNHLY, CDR2 FYNNEI. Trimming stripped 7 bases from V and 2 bases from J, with 4 bases between. This CDR3 region has 11 residues. The CDR3 DNA, read in part, is TGTGCCAGCACTTACACAGATACG. Amino acids: CASTYTDT. The whole CDR3 sequence is CASTYTDTQYF. Supplemented by reference TRBV2 and TRBJ2-3, the full variable domain reads EPEVTQTPSHQVTQMGQEVILRCVPISNHLYFYWYRQILGQKVEFLVSFYNNEISEKSEIFDDQFSVERPDGSNFTLKIRSTKLEDSAMYFCASTYTDTQYFGPGTRLTVL.

As to this clone: The read ends 3 residues early relative to the CDR3; the germline J gene fills the gap. J is TRBJ1-2 and V is TRBV2; 10 bases align to TRBD1. This CDR3 has 13 residues. Trimming removed 9 bases from V and 6 bases from J; junction bases left unmatched: 7. Germline CDR1 reads SNHLY; CDR2 reads FYNNEI. The CDR3 sequence is CARTGTGENGYTF. The DNA read from the CDR3 is TGTGCCAGAACCGGGACAGGGGAGAATGGC. Variable domain in full (rest from reference TRBV2 and TRBJ1-2): EPEVTQTPSHQVTQMGQEVILRCVPISNHLYFYWYRQILGQKVEFLVSFYNNEISEKSEIFDDQFSVERPDGSNFTLKIRSTKLEDSAMYFCARTGTGENGYTFGSGTRLTVV.

Points on this clone: The CDR3 end falls 3 residues outside the read, so it is completed with the germline J gene. The chain employs TRBV7-7 and TRBJ2-5, with 9 bases aligning to TRBD2. The ends lost 3 bases at V and 4 bases at J; junction bases unmatched: 3. Germline V gene data show CDR1 as SSHAT and CDR2 as FNYEAQ (reference sequence). The CDR3 consists of 14 residues. Incomplete CDR3 DNA: TGTGCCAGCAGCTTTGGCGGGGGGGGAGAGACC. It specifies CASSFGGGGET. The entire CDR3 reads CASSFGGGGETQYF.